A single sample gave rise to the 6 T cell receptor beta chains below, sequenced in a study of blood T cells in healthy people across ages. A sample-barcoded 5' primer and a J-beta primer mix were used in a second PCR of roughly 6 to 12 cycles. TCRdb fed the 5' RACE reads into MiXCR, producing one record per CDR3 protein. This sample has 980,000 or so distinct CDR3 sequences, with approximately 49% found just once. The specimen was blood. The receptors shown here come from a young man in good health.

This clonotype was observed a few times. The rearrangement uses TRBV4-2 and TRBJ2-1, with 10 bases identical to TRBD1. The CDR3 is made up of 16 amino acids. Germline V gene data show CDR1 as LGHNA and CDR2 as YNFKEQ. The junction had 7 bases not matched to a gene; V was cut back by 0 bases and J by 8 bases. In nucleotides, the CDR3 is TGTGCCAGCAGCCAAGATTCCGGGACAGGGGTCGATGAGCAGTTCTTC. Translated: CASSQDSGTGVDEQFF.

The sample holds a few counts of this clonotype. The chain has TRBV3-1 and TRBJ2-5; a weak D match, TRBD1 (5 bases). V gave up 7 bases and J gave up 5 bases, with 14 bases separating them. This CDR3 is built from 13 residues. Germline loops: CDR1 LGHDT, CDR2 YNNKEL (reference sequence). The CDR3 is CASTTRAVETQYF. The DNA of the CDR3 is TGTGCCAGCACGACCAGGGCAGTGGAGACCCAGTACTTC.

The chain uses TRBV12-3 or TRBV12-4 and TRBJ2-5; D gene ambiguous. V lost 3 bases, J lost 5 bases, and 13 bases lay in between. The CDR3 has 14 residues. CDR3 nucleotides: TGTGCCAGCAGTTTCAGAAGGGTAGGGGAGACCCAGTACTTC. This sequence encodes CASSFRRVGETQYF.

CDR3 region: CASSVAGFEQYF. The CDR3 bases are TGTGCCAGCAGCGTAGCCGGGTTCGAGCAGTACTTC. The V gene is TRBV9, the J gene TRBJ2-7, with no clear D. Looked up from germline, CDR1 is SGDLS and CDR2 is YYNGEE. The CDR3 runs 12 residues. Trimming cost V 0 bases and J 6 bases, with 7 bases left between them.

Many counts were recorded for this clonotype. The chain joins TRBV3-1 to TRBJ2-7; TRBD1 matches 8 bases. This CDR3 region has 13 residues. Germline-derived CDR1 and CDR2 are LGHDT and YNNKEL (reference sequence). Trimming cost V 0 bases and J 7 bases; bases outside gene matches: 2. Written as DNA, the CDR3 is TGTGCCAGCAGCCAAGATACAGGGGGTGAGCAGTACTTC. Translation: CASSQDTGGEQYF.

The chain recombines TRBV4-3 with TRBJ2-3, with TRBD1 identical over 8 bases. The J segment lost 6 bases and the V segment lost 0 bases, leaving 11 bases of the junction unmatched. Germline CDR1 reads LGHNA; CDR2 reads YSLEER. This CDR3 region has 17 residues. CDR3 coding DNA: TGCGCCAGCAGCCAAGAGCGAGACAGGGGTCCACGGGATACGCAGTATTTT. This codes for CASSQERDRGPRDTQYF.